The rows below give T cell receptor beta chains drawn from one sample of a study of CD8 T cells in Susac syndrome. A single record per CDR3 protein comes from TCRdb applying MiXCR to the immunoSEQ multiplex PCR reads. The sample has about 76,000 distinct CDR3 sequences, around 93% seen once. Sequencing was done on a sample of CD8+ T cells from PBMCs. Receptor source: a human donor with Susac syndrome. Both conserved end residues are part of each CDR3. The D gene is left open where the match is weak. Expanded clones are given a class, and other clones once, few, many or no size at all.

TRBV9	NA	TRBJ1-2	TRBD1	CASSARQGADYGYTF	TGTGCCAGCAGCGCCCGACAGGGGGCAGACTATGGCTACACCTTC
TRBV5-4	NA	TRBJ2-1	NA	CASSLTQGSKSYNEQFF	TGTGCCAGCAGCTTGACCCAGGGGAGTAAATCCTACAATGAGCAGTTCTTC
TRBV5-4	NA	TRBJ2-1	NA	CASSLDLAHEQFF	TGTGCCAGCAGCTTGGACCTAGCCCATGAGCAGTTCTTC
TRBV5-4	NA	TRBJ2-5	TRBD2	CASSPGGLAGGPAETQYF	TGTGCCAGCAGCCCCGGGGGACTAGCGGGAGGGCCAGCGGAGACCCAGTACTTC
TRBV7-9	NA	TRBJ1-3	NA	CASSLDEATIYF	TGTGCCAGCAGCTTAGACGAAGCGACCATATATTTT
TRBV20-1	NA	TRBJ2-1	TRBD2	CSARAPPLAGDEQFF	TGCAGTGCTAGAGCTCCACCACTAGCGGGAGATGAGCAGTTCTTC
TRBV7-6	NA	TRBJ2-4	TRBD1	CASSGGTGKNIQYF	TGTGCCAGCAGCGGAGGGACAGGGAAAAACATTCAGTACTTC
TRBV5-1	NA	TRBJ2-6	TRBD1	CASSFGTGASGANVLTF	TGCGCCAGCAGCTTCGGGACAGGGGCCTCTGGGGCCAACGTCCTGACTTTC
TRBV20-1	NA	TRBJ1-5	NA	CSASWTGNQPQHF	TGCAGTGCTAGTTGGACAGGCAATCAGCCCCAGCATTTT
TRBV27	once	TRBJ2-5	NA	CASSSDGLPGTQYF	TGTGCCAGCAGTTCGGACGGCCTCCCCGGAACCCAGTACTTC
TRBV28	NA	TRBJ2-1	TRBD2	CASSNSGSSYNEQFF	TGTGCCAGCAGCAATAGCGGGAGCTCCTACAATGAGCAGTTCTTC
TRBV11-2	NA	TRBJ2-5	TRBD2	CASSPGTSGNQETQYF	TGTGCCAGCAGCCCTGGGACTAGCGGGAACCAAGAGACCCAGTACTTC
TRBV6-2/TRBV6-3	NA	TRBJ2-1	NA	CASSLADHSYNEQFF	TGTGCCAGCAGCTTAGCGGATCACTCCTACAATGAGCAGTTCTTC
TRBV7-9	NA	TRBJ1-2	NA	CASSPHTGFRGYTF	TGTGCCAGCAGCCCCCATACAGGGTTTCGAGGCTACACCTTC
TRBV13	NA	TRBJ1-4	NA	CASSLWSAAGEKLFF	TGTGCCAGCAGCTTATGGTCTGCGGCGGGTGAAAAACTGTTTTTT
TRBV18	NA	TRBJ2-1	NA	CASSPQKAGNNEQFF	TGTGCCAGCTCACCCCAGAAGGCAGGGAACAATGAGCAGTTCTTC